This TCR beta chain derives from a study of response to subunit inactivated influenza vaccine. TCRdb called the RT-PCR reads again in MiXCR, with one record for every CDR3 protein. Of 650,000 to 800,000 distinct CDR3 sequences in the sample, approximately 15% are singletons; the top ten hold around 7%. Deletions cut 4 bases from V and 6 bases from J, with 8 bases between. The CDR3 runs 11 residues. Germline values: CDR1 SGDLS, CDR2 YYNGEE. Overall study findings and caveats: Each seasonal influenza vaccination recruits few new T cells, the authors suggested.

This clonotype was detected a few times. Its target is unknown. The receptor was isolated from a man aged 45 to 65 who received an inactivated influenza vaccine. Source: PBMCs from blood, taken 14 days before vaccination. The V and J genes are TRBV9 and TRBJ2-7; D remains ambiguous. CDR3 in amino acids: CASSSSGEQYF. CDR3 DNA: TGTGCCAGCAGCTCCTCAGGCGAGCAGTACTTC.